These 19 T cell receptor beta chains originate from one sample sequenced in a study of blood T cell repertoires in COVID-19. Using immunoSEQ multiplex PCR, the repertoire was profiled, and TCRdb retains in-frame clones only, with some absent. This table has some 250,000 clones, approximately 80% appearing once. The specimen sequenced was peripheral blood. These receptor sequences come from a man in his forties or fifties with acute or convalescent COVID-19.

This chain uses TRBV5-1 with TRBJ2-3; TRBD2 agrees at 11 bases. The CDR3 spans 21 residues. From germline, CDR1 is SGHRS and CDR2 YFSETQ. V was clipped by 3 bases and J by 5 bases; unmatched bases: 23. The CDR3 here is CASSSPRLGLAEELGGDTQYF. The CDR3 bases are TGCGCCAGCAGCTCCCCTCGTTTGGGACTAGCGGAGGAATTGGGGGGAGATACGCAGTATTTT.

The gene calls are TRBV30 and TRBJ1-4; D ambiguous. The ends were cut back, 1 base at V and 7 bases at J, with 10 bases in the middle. Germline V gene sequence: CDR1 GTSNPN, CDR2 SVGIG (reference sequence). The CDR3 has 13 amino acids. The CDR3 here is CAWSGQAREKLFF. The DNA of the CDR3 is TGTGCCTGGAGTGGGCAGGCGCGTGAAAAACTGTTTTTT.

This clone was observed a handful of times. The chain's CDR3 is CASSGDRGFHNEKLFF. DNA of the CDR3: TGTGCCAGCAGTGGGGACAGGGGATTTCATAATGAAAAACTGTTTTTT. The V call is TRBV27, the J call TRBJ1-4, with TRBD1 identical over 10 bases. Germline CDR1 and CDR2: MNHEY and SMNVEV (reference sequence). V lost 5 bases and J lost 4; bases outside the gene matches: 7. The CDR3 consists of 16 residues.

The V gene is TRBV5-1, the J gene TRBJ2-5; possibly TRBD1 for D (7 bases). Trimming removed 8 bases from V and 4 bases from J, with 18 bases in between. Per the germline V gene, CDR1 is SGHRS and CDR2 is YFSETQ. The CDR3 is 14 residues long. The CDR3 DNA sequence: TGCGCCAGTAAACAGGGGACTCTGTTAGAGACCCAGTACTTC. Its protein product is CASKQGTLLETQYF.

This clone came up a few times. The chain recombines TRBV7-9 with TRBJ1-2, with D unresolved. V lost 0 bases and J 5 bases, leaving 7 bases between the germline ends. Germline-derived CDR1 and CDR2 are SEHNR and FQNEAQ (reference sequence). The CDR3 consists of 13 residues. As DNA, the CDR3 is TGTGCCAGCAGCTTAGCGGCACGATATGGCTACACCTTC. Its translation: CASSLAARYGYTF.

The chain couples TRBV6-4 to TRBJ1-5; 8 positions agree with TRBD1. Trimming cost V 6 bases and J 10 bases; bases outside gene matches: 17. CDR1 and CDR2 from the germline V gene are MRHNA and SNTAGT. The CDR3 runs to 16 residues. The CDR3 sequence is CASRGQGNVPGQPQHF. The CDR3 DNA sequence: TGTGCCAGCAGAGGACAGGGAAACGTGCCGGGGCAACCCCAGCATTTT.

This clone was found once. The rearrangement links TRBV19 to TRBJ1-1; possible D gene TRBD1, 6 bases. In germline, CDR1 is LNHDA, CDR2 SQIVND (reference sequence). The CDR3 runs to 13 residues. Trimming took 9 bases from V and 1 from J, leaving 12 bases between them. The CDR3 protein is CASGEGGNTEAFF. CDR3 bases: TGTGCCAGCGGGGAGGGGGGGAACACTGAAGCTTTCTTT.

This chain connects TRBV7-2 to TRBJ1-5; D ambiguous. CDR3 length equals 12 residues. Germline V gives CDR1 SGHTA, CDR2 FQGNSA. Trimming cost V 4 bases and J 4 bases, with 5 bases left between them. CDR3 region: CASSSRNQPQHF. In DNA form, the CDR3 reads TGTGCCAGCAGCTCTAGGAATCAGCCCCAGCATTTT.

The genes are TRBV7-2 and TRBJ1-1; perhaps TRBD1 as D (5 bases). Germline-derived CDR1 and CDR2 are SGHTA and FQGNSA. The CDR3 loop spans 13 amino acids. V was cut by 5 bases and J by 7 bases, with 14 bases left in between. The CDR3: CASSRGRGLEAFF. The CDR3 DNA reads TGTGCCAGCAGCCGTGGTCGGGGACTTGAAGCTTTCTTT.

This clone was seen a single time. The chain couples TRBV18 to TRBJ1-2; 7 bases align to TRBD1. The CDR3 consists of 15 residues. Losses at the gene ends were 1 base for V and 6 bases for J; bases not matched to a gene: 8. Germline-derived CDR1 and CDR2 are KGHSH and LQKENI. DNA for the CDR3: TGTGCCAGCTCACCACGAGGGACAGCCAAAGATGGCTACACCTTC. Encoded protein: CASSPRGTAKDGYTF.

This chain connects TRBV27 to TRBJ1-2; the match to TRBD1 covers 8 bases. After removal of 4 bases from V and 3 bases from J, the junction contained 1 base not matched to a gene. Per the germline V gene, CDR1 is MNHEY and CDR2 is SMNVEV (reference sequence). CDR3 length: 13 amino acids. Written as DNA, the CDR3 is TGTGCCAGCAGTTCAGGGGGCGACTATGGCTACACCTTC. It translates to CASSSGGDYGYTF.

V is TRBV5-1 and J is TRBJ1-1; 12 nucleotides agree with TRBD1. Germline V gives CDR1 SGHRS, CDR2 YFSETQ. This CDR3 region has 16 residues. Trimming cost V 3 bases and J 4 bases; bases outside gene matches: 7. The CDR3 here is CASSYGTGGAGTEAFF. As DNA, the CDR3 is TGCGCCAGCAGCTATGGGACAGGGGGCGCGGGCACTGAAGCTTTCTTT.

The rearrangement links TRBV19 to TRBJ2-6, with 7 bases fitting TRBD1. This CDR3 is built from 18 residues. Germline V CDR1 and CDR2: LNHDA, SQIVND (reference sequence). With V trimmed by 7 bases and J by 0 bases, 12 bases remained unmatched. As DNA, the CDR3 is TGTGCCAGTACCAAGGCAGGGACAGCTTTCTCTGGGGCCAACGTCCTGACTTTC. Translation gives CASTKAGTAFSGANVLTF. Filled out from reference TRBV19 and TRBJ2-6, the complete variable domain reads DGGITQSPKYLFRKEGQNVTLSCEQNLNHDAMYWYRQDPGQGLRLIYYSQIVNDFQKGDIAEGYSVSREKKESFPLTVTSAQKNPTAFYLCASTKAGTAFSGANVLTFGAGSRLTVL.

V and J are TRBV5-4 and TRBJ2-7; D not resolved. Germline CDR1 SGHNT, CDR2 YYREEE (reference sequence). Trimming removed 2 bases from V and 0 bases from J, with 9 bases in between. The CDR3 has 14 residues. The CDR3 region is CASSFEASSYEQYF. The CDR3 bases are TGTGCCAGCAGCTTCGAAGCGAGCTCCTACGAGCAGTACTTC.

This clone has a count of ten or more. The rearrangement joins TRBV3-1 (or the pseudogene TRBV3-2) to TRBJ1-2, with a possible D match to TRBD1 (6 bases). This CDR3 contains 14 residues. CDR1 is LGHDT and CDR2 is YNNKEL in the germline V gene (reference sequence). V lost 2 bases and J 2 bases, leaving 9 bases between the germline ends. CDR3 protein: CASSQRDTNYGYTF. CDR3 in DNA: TGTGCCAGCAGCCAAAGGGACACGAACTATGGCTACACCTTC.

The rearrangement uses TRBV18 and TRBJ1-1, with unresolved D. The CDR3 contains 11 residues. Germline CDR1 KGHSH, CDR2 LQKENI. V was clipped by 3 bases and J by 14 bases, with 13 bases between them. DNA for the CDR3: TGTGCCAGCTCACCGGGAGGGTTATCATTCTTT. Amino acids: CASSPGGLSFF.

To note about this clone: This specimen includes other DNA sequences encoding the same CDR3. This chain uses TRBV5-4 with TRBJ2-7; 7 positions agree with TRBD1. After removal of 4 bases from V and 3 bases from J, the junction contained 7 bases not matched to a gene. The CDR3 spans 14 residues. Germline CDR1 SGHNT, CDR2 YYREEE (reference sequence). Here the CDR3 reads CASSPRTGSYEQYF. The CDR3 DNA reads TGTGCCAGCAGCCCAAGGACAGGAAGCTACGAGCAGTACTTC. The full variable domain, rest sourced from reference TRBV5-4 and TRBJ2-7, is ETGVTQSPTHLIKTRGQQVTLRCSSQSGHNTVSWYQQALGQGPQFIFQYYREEENGRGNFPPRFSGLQFPNYSSELNVNALELDDSALYLCASSPRTGSYEQYFGPGTRLTVT.

The chain uses TRBV6-5 and TRBJ1-6; possible D gene TRBD1, 6 bases. The CDR3 totals 13 residues. The germline V gene encodes CDR1 MNHEY and CDR2 SVGAGI. The V and J ends lost 10 bases and 7 bases respectively, with 14 bases between them. CDR3 loop: CATRDTSNSPLHF. The CDR3 bases are TGTGCCACCCGGGACACCTCGAATTCACCCCTCCACTTT.

This chain links TRBV14 with TRBJ2-5, with D perhaps TRBD2 (6 bases). The germline V and J ends were trimmed by 5 bases and 1 base, with 17 bases remaining between them. This CDR3 is built from 16 residues. Germline V CDR1 and CDR2: SGHDN, FVKESK. CDR3 coding DNA: TGTGCCAGCAGCTCCCCTCGGCGGGGCGGCCAAGAGACCCAGTACTTC. This codes for CASSSPRRGGQETQYF.